A selection of T cell receptor beta chains follows, all from one sample in a study of T cell clones after liver transplantation. Libraries were prepared by immunoSEQ multiplex PCR; TCRdb keeps only in-frame clonotypes and omits some of them. The data contain under 15,000 clones, nearly 75% of them singletons. The starting material was CD8+ T cells from blood, obtained at the 22-month timepoint. The receptors here all came from a human patient who received a liver transplant. The graft donor may have contributed some T cells. CDR3s include the opening cysteine and the closing phenylalanine or tryptophan. D genes are given only for firm matches.

v_gene,j_gene,d_gene,CDR3nt,CDR3aa
TRBV2,TRBJ1-1,TRBD1,TGTGCCAGCAGGGAGGGACAGATGAACACTGAAGCTTTCTTT,CASREGQMNTEAFF
TRBV12-5,TRBJ2-1,-,TGTGCTAGTGGCCGCTCGAGCTCCTACAATGAGCAGTTCTTC,CASGRSSSYNEQFF
TRBV7-2,TRBJ2-5,TRBD2,TGTGCCAGCAGCGTCCGGGGGACTAGCGGGACGGGGGAGACCCAGTACTTC,CASSVRGTSGTGETQYF
TRBV19,TRBJ2-5,-,TGTGCCAGTATTGGCAACCAAGAGACCCAGTACTTC,CASIGNQETQYF
TRBV9,TRBJ2-3,-,TGTGCCAGCAGCGTAGCTAGCGCTGGGACAGATACGCAGTATTTT,CASSVASAGTDTQYF
TRBV18,TRBJ1-6,TRBD1,TGTGCCAGCTCACCGAAGAGATTCGGACAGGGCCCTACTAATTCACCCCTCCACTTT,CASSPKRFGQGPTNSPLHF
TRBV4-3,TRBJ2-3,-,TGCGCCAGCAGCCAACTAGAAGGCCATAGCACAGATACGCAGTATTTT,CASSQLEGHSTDTQYF
TRBV27,TRBJ2-4,-,TGTGCCAGCAGAGGGGGTTTGACCAAAAACATTCAGTACTTC,CASRGGLTKNIQYF
TRBV6-5,TRBJ2-2,TRBD2,TGTGCCAGCAGTTACGTAGCGGGAGGGTCCGGGGAGCTGTTTTTT,CASSYVAGGSGELFF
TRBV6-6,TRBJ2-3,-,TGTGCCAGCAGTTACCAGGGGCACACAGATACGCAGTATTTT,CASSYQGHTDTQYF